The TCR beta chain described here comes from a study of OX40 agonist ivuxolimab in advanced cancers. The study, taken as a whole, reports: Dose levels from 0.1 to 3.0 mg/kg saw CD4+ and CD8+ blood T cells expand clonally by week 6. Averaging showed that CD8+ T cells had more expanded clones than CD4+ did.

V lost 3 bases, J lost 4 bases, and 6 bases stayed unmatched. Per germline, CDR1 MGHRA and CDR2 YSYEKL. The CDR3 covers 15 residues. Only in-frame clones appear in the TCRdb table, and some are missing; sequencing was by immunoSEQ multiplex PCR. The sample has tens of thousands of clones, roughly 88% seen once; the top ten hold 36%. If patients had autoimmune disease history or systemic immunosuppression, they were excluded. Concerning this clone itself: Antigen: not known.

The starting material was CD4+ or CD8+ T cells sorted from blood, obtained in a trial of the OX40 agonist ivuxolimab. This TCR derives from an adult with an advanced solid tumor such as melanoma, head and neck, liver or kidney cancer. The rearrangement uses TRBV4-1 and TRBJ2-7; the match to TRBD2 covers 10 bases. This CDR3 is CASSHIAGGDYEQYF. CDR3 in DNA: TGCGCCAGCAGCCACATAGCGGGGGGAGATTACGAGCAGTACTTC.